This T cell receptor (beta chain) was retrieved from a study of patients and donors after allogeneic stem cell transplantation. TCRdb used MiXCR to reprocess the RT-PCR reads, holding one entry per CDR3 protein. The data show around 3,000 distinct CDR3 sequences, under 7% seen once. This clonotype is labeled medium-sized (0.01 to 0.1%). The CDR3 is 12 residues long. Germline V gene data show CDR1 as DFQATT and CDR2 as SNEGSKA (reference sequence). The ends were cut back, 4 bases at V and 4 bases at J, with 8 bases in the middle. The TCR was taken from a human donor who was either an allogeneic HSCT recipient or a stem cell or donor lymphocyte infusion donor (not recorded which). It is not recorded whose cells these are; they may come from a transplant donor. The source material was blood, either unsorted or a sorted T cell fraction (not recorded which). The chain employs TRBV20-1 and TRBJ2-1; D is uncertain. Here the CDR3 reads CSATPMYNEQFF. Here the CDR3 DNA reads TGCAGTGCTACCCCAATGTACAATGAGCAGTTCTTC.